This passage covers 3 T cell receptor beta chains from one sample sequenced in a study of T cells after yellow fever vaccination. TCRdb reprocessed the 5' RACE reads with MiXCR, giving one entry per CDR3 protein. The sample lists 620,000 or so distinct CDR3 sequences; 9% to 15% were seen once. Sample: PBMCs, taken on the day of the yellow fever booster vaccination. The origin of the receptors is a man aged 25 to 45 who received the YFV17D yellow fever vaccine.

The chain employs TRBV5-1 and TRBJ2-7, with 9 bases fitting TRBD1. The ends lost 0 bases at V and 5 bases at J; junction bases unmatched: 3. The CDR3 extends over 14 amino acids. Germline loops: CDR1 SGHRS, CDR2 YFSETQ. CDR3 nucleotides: TGCGCCAGCAGCTTGGGACAGGGGGGGAACGAGCAGTACTTC. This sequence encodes CASSLGQGGNEQYF.

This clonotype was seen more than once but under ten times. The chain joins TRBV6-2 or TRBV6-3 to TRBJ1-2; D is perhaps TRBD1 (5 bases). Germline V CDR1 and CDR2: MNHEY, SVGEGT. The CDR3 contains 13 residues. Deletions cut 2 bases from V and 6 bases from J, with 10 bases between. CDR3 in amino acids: CASSYQGRDGYTF. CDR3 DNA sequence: TGTGCCAGCAGTTACCAGGGAAGAGATGGCTACACCTTC.

The CDR3 loop is CASSYRREVYNEQFF. In DNA form, the CDR3 reads TGTGCCAGCAGCTATAGGAGGGAGGTGTACAATGAGCAGTTCTTC. The chain employs TRBV7-2 and TRBJ2-1; D is perhaps TRBD2 (6 bases). With 4 bases removed from V and 4 bases from J, the gap between germline ends came to 14 bases. The V gene's germline CDR1 is SGHTA and CDR2 FQGNSA. The CDR3 runs 15 residues.